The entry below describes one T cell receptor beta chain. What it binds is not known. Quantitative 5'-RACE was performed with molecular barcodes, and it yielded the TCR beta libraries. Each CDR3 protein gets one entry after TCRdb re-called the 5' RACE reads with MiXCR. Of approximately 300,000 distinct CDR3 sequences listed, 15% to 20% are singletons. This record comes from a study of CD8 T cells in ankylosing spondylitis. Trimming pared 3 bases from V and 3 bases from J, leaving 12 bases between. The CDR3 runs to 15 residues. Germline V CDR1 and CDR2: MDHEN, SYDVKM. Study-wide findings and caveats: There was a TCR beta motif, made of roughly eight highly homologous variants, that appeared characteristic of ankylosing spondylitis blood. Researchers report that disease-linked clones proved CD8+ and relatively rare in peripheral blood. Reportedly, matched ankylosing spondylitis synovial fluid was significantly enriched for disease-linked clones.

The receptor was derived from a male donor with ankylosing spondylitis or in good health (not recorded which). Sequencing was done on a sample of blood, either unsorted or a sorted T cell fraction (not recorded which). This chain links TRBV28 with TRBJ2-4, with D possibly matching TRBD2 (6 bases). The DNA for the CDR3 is TGTGCCAGCAGTTTCGTGGAGGGTAGCAAAAACATTCAGTACTTC. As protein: CASSFVEGSKNIQYF.